The present TCR beta chain was sequenced within a study of patients and donors after allogeneic stem cell transplantation. The CDR3 has 14 residues. V was trimmed by 3 bases and J by 3 bases, leaving 11 bases between them. TCRdb processed the RT-PCR reads anew with MiXCR; each CDR3 protein has one entry. The sample yields around 170,000 distinct CDR3 sequences, 24% seen once. The clonotype was recovered from a human donor who was either an allogeneic HSCT recipient or a stem cell or donor lymphocyte infusion donor (not recorded which). It is not recorded whose cells these are; they may come from a transplant donor. Sequenced: blood, either unsorted or a sorted T cell fraction (not recorded which). The chain couples TRBV12-3 or TRBV12-4 to TRBJ1-1; tentative D call: TRBD1 (5 bases). This chain's CDR3 is CASSLGQGDTEAFF. CDR3 DNA: TGTGCCAGCAGTTTGGGGCAGGGCGACACTGAAGCTTTCTTT.